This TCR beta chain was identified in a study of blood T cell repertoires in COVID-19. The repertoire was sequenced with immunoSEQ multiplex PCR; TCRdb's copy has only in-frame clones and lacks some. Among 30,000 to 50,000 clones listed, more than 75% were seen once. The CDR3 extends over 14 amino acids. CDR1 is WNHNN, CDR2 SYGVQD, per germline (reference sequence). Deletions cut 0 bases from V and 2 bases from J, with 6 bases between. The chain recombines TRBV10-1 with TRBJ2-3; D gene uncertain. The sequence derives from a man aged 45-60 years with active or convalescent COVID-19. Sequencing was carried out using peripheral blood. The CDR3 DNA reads TGCGCCAGCAGTGAGTCGAGCCTCACAGATACGCAGTATTTT. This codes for CASSESSLTDTQYF.